Listed here are 15 T cell receptor beta chains from one sample, sequenced in a study of cytomegalovirus exposure and HLA in healthy donors. PCR used 60 Vbeta primers and 13 Jbeta primers. The data were produced by immunoSEQ multiplex PCR, yet TCRdb's version contains in-frame clones alone and is incomplete. The data contain some 200,000 clones, about four fifths of them seen just once; the ten biggest clones take up roughly 1.6%. The material sequenced was PBMCs. The receptors were gathered from a man over 45 in good health and CMV-seronegative.

The chain combines TRBV6-5 with TRBJ2-7; weak D call: TRBD1 (5 bases). In germline, CDR1 is MNHEY, CDR2 SVGAGI. CDR3 size: 14 residues. Trimming pared 6 bases from V and 0 bases from J, leaving 12 bases between. The CDR3 protein is CASRKGPSSYEQYF. The CDR3 coding sequence is TGTGCCAGCAGGAAGGGGCCAAGCTCCTACGAGCAGTACTTC.

The chain employs TRBV7-3 and TRBJ1-5; tentatively, D is TRBD1 (5 bases). From germline, CDR1 is SGHTA and CDR2 FQGTGA. V lost 5 bases, J lost 4 bases, and 30 bases lay in between. This CDR3 is built from 20 residues. The CDR3 DNA reads TGTGCCAGCAGCCCAACTCTATTGACTTCGACAGCCGATCTTAATCAGCCCCAGCATTTT. The encoded protein is CASSPTLLTSTADLNQPQHF. The entire variable domain, with the rest obtained from reference TRBV7-3 and TRBJ1-5, is as follows: GAGVSQTPSNKVTEKGKYVELRCDPISGHTALYWYRQSLGQGPEFLIYFQGTGAADDSGLPNDRFFAVRPEGSVSTLKIQRTERGDSAVYLCASSPTLLTSTADLNQPQHFGDGTRLSIL.

This clone was found a few times. The V gene is TRBV7-9, the J gene TRBJ1-2; no clear D gene. The CDR3 length is 14 residues. Trimming took 1 base from V and 8 from J, leaving 14 bases between them. Germline V CDR1 and CDR2: SEHNR, FQNEAQ (reference sequence). The CDR3 region is CASSLVEGLRGYTF. CDR3 sequence (DNA): TGTGCCAGCAGCTTAGTCGAAGGCCTGAGGGGCTACACCTTC.

The chain couples TRBV19 to TRBJ1-5; 7 bases fit TRBD1. Germline-derived CDR1 and CDR2 are LNHDA and SQIVND (reference sequence). The V gene end was trimmed by 6 bases and the J gene end by 5 bases; junction bases not matched to a gene: 7. CDR3 length equals 14 residues. The CDR3 spells CASSLRGTDQPQHF. CDR3 bases: TGTGCCAGTAGCCTCAGGGGGACTGATCAGCCCCAGCATTTT.

This sequence joins TRBV7-3 and TRBJ2-1; 13 positions agree with TRBD2. Trimming at V came to 6 bases and at J to 4 bases, leaving 6 bases not matched to a gene. CDR1 SGHTA and CDR2 FQGTGA come from the germline V gene. The CDR3 runs 16 residues. The DNA of the CDR3 is TGTGCCAGCAGTAGGACTAGCGGGAGCGGGTACAATGAGCAGTTCTTC. Its translation is CASSRTSGSGYNEQFF.

V and J are TRBV5-4 and TRBJ2-5, with D perhaps matching TRBD1 (6 bases). V lost 4 bases to trimming and J lost 7 bases, with 17 bases between them. The CDR3 is 14 residues long. The V gene's germline CDR1 is SGHNT and CDR2 YYREEE (reference sequence). CDR3 sequence (DNA): TGTGCCAGCAGCGGTCAGGGGTCCATGCGGACCCAGTACTTC. Amino acid sequence: CASSGQGSMRTQYF.

The chain joins TRBV30 to TRBJ2-3; 7 nucleotides line up with TRBD1. This CDR3 is 15 amino acids long. Germline CDR1 and CDR2: GTSNPN and SVGIG (reference sequence). J gave up 4 bases and V 0 bases, and 7 bases lay outside the gene matches. The CDR3 reads CAWSVKGAQADTQYF. For the CDR3, the DNA is TGTGCCTGGAGTGTAAAGGGGGCGCAAGCAGATACGCAGTATTTT.

This clone was found once. The chain links TRBV9 to TRBJ2-7; D might be TRBD2 (5 bases). The V and J ends lost 3 bases and 5 bases respectively, with 15 bases between them. Germline V gives CDR1 SGDLS, CDR2 YYNGEE. The CDR3 length is 14 residues. CDR3 sequence: CASSAYEGKDEQYF. The CDR3 coding sequence is TGTGCCAGCAGCGCTTATGAGGGAAAGGACGAGCAGTACTTC.

The chain employs TRBV9 and TRBJ2-5, with D maybe TRBD2 (7 bases). Germline loops: CDR1 SGDLS, CDR2 YYNGEE. V lost 4 bases, J lost 7 bases, and 26 bases lay in between. CDR3 size: 17 residues. The DNA for the CDR3 is TGTGCCAGCAGCCAAACGGGGGGACACGCAAGAACAGGGACCCAGTACTTC. Translation gives CASSQTGGHARTGTQYF. Full variable domain (missing parts from reference TRBV9 and TRBJ2-5): DSGVTQTPKHLITATGQRVTLRCSPRSGDLSVYWYQQSLDQGLQFLIQYYNGEERAKGNILERFSAQQFPDLHSELNLSSLELGDSALYFCASSQTGGHARTGTQYFGPGTRLLVL.

This clone was counted only a few times. The J gene is TRBJ2-2, the V gene TRBV4-3, with a tentative D call TRBD1 (5 bases). Germline values: CDR1 LGHNA, CDR2 YSLEER. The length of the CDR3 is 13 residues. V was clipped by 1 base and J by 6 bases, with 6 bases between them. Written as DNA, the CDR3 is TGCGCCAGCAGCCAAGGCAGGGCCGGGGAGCTGTTTTTT. Translating gives CASSQGRAGELFF.

V is TRBV23-1 and J is TRBJ2-7; D unresolved. TRBV23-1 is filed as an ORF, its function uncertain. This CDR3 spans 15 amino acids. V was clipped by 0 bases and J by 3 bases, with 12 bases between them. CDR3 amino acids: CASSQSKHLNYEQYF. The CDR3 bases are TGCGCCAGCAGTCAATCAAAGCACCTCAACTACGAGCAGTACTTC.

The V call is TRBV7-3, the J call TRBJ2-6; TRBD1 matches at 9 bases. The V gene's germline CDR1 is SGHTA and CDR2 FQGTGA. This CDR3 is 16 amino acids long. J lost 4 bases, V lost 5 bases, and 6 bases had no gene match. In DNA form, the CDR3 reads TGTGCCAGCAGCCTACAGGGGGCGCTAGGGGCCAACGTCCTGACTTTC. Amino acid sequence: CASSLQGALGANVLTF.

This clone showed up just a few times. The V gene is TRBV10-1, the J gene TRBJ2-7; TRBD2 matches 8 bases. The CDR3 contains 15 residues. CDR1 is WNHNN and CDR2 is SYGVQD in the germline V gene (reference sequence). Trimming took 2 bases from V and 2 from J; bases not matched to a gene: 5. CDR3 sequence reads: CASSEPGGGPYEQYF. CDR3 coding DNA: TGCGCCAGCAGTGAGCCGGGCGGGGGGCCCTACGAGCAGTACTTC.

V usage is TRBV6-1 and J usage is TRBJ2-3; unclear D gene. Germline V gives CDR1 MNHNS, CDR2 SASEGT. Trimming removed 4 bases from V and 4 bases from J, with 9 bases in between. The CDR3 loop spans 13 amino acids. CDR3 DNA: TGTGCCAGCAGTGTCCTAATTCCAGATACGCAGTATTTT. Amino acids: CASSVLIPDTQYF.

The chain joins TRBV5-1 to TRBJ2-1; TRBD1 is a possible D gene (5 bases). The CDR3 extends over 15 amino acids. Trimming removed 0 bases at V and 6 bases at J, with 13 bases between. Germline V gene lookup returns CDR1 SGHRS and CDR2 YFSETQ. The CDR3, as DNA: TGCGCCAGCAGCTTGGGTCAGGGAAGGGGCAATGAGCAGTTCTTC. Its translation: CASSLGQGRGNEQFF.